This TCR beta chain was captured by sequencing in a study of cytomegalovirus exposure and HLA in healthy donors. Study context: The study's early data release held about 80 million unique TCRs from HLA-typed donors. Study-wide results and limits: Exclusion as indistinguishable affected some V segments, including TRBV6-2 and TRBV6-3. Through in vitro validation, a few CMV-associated chains were shown to be specific for CMV antigens. Previous analysis showed most TCR beta V segments were productive about 87% or about 30% of the time.

With regard to this clone: Its target is unknown.

In the PCR, 60 Vbeta and 13 Jbeta primers were used. The table came from immunoSEQ multiplex PCR; TCRdb's copy has only in-frame clones and leaves some out. Of around 170,000 clones listed, approximately 84% are singletons. Trimming stripped 2 bases from V and 0 bases from J, with 7 bases between. CDR3 length: 15 residues. From germline, CDR1 is SNHLY and CDR2 FYNNEI. The sequenced sample consisted of PBMCs. The clonotype was recovered from a boy between 2 and 10 years old in good health and CMV-seronegative. This rearrangement joins TRBV2 to TRBJ2-2; D not certain. The CDR3 spells CASSEKQANTGELFF. The CDR3 nucleotides are TGTGCCAGCAGTGAAAAACAAGCGAACACCGGGGAGCTGTTTTTT.